The rows below give T cell receptor beta chains drawn from one sample of a study of blood T cell repertoires in COVID-19. Clones were sequenced by immunoSEQ multiplex PCR, and TCRdb holds only the in-frame ones, with some missing. This table has about 100,000 clones, 80% to 90% appearing once. Sequenced: PBMCs or T cells enriched from blood (not recorded which). The receptors derive from a woman aged 50 to 60 who had recovered from COVID-19. The CDR3 runs from the conserved cysteine through the conserved F or W. Each record gives: clone size, CDR3 length, J gene, V gene, D gene, CDR3 DNA, CDR3 protein. The D gene is left open where the match is weak. Size is omitted from some rows. Given values are once, few, many or a class for expanded clones.

-	17	TRBJ2-3	TRBV7-3	TRBD2	TGTGCCAGCAGCGTTTTCGGACTAGCGGGAGTGGTCGATACGCAGTATTTT	CASSVFGLAGVVDTQYF
-	19	TRBJ1-6	TRBV5-6	-	TGTGCCAGCAGCTTGTGGAGGTCTTTTCTGGACAGCCCCTTTTTTTCCCTCCACTTT	CASSLWRSFLDSPFFSLHF
-	15	TRBJ2-2	TRBV6-6	-	TGTGCCAGCAGTTACTCCGACAGAAACACCGGGGAGCTGTTTTTT	CASSYSDRNTGELFF
-	13	TRBJ2-7	TRBV5-4	-	TGTGCCAGCAGCTTTCCATTCTCCTACGAGCAGTACTTC	CASSFPFSYEQYF
-	14	TRBJ2-5	TRBV2	-	TGTGCCAGCAGTTACCCCGGGAGTGGAGAGACCCAGTACTTC	CASSYPGSGETQYF
-	14	TRBJ2-1	TRBV9	-	TGTGCCAGCAGCGTAGACGGCGGTCGGGATGAGCAGTTCTTC	CASSVDGGRDEQFF
once	14	TRBJ2-1	TRBV25-1	-	TGTGCCAGCAGTGAGACGACAAAGACGAATGAGCAGTTCTTC	CASSETTKTNEQFF
-	13	TRBJ1-1	TRBV27	-	TGTGCCAGCACTCCTACAGGGTACACTGAAGCTTTCTTT	CASTPTGYTEAFF
many	14	TRBJ2-2	TRBV6-4	-	TGTGCCAGCAGTGACTCCTTTAGTACCGGGGAGCTGTTTTTT	CASSDSFSTGELFF
-	14	TRBJ2-3	TRBV7-6	-	TGTGCCAGCAGCTTAGGGGGGGGCCTCGATACGCAGTATTTT	CASSLGGGLDTQYF
-	12	TRBJ1-1	TRBV28	-	TGTGCCAGCATCGAGGGGAACACTGAAGCTTTCTTT	CASIEGNTEAFF
-	16	TRBJ2-3	TRBV4-1	-	TGCGCCAGCAGCCAAGTGGGGCGGGGGCGCACAGATACGCAGTATTTT	CASSQVGRGRTDTQYF
-	16	TRBJ1-3	TRBV28	-	TGTGCCAGCAGTCCTACACGCCCAGGCTCTGGAAACACCATATATTTT	CASSPTRPGSGNTIYF
once	15	TRBJ1-4	TRBV13	-	TGTGCCAGCAGCTTGTACTTATCTACTAATGAAAAACTGTTTTTT	CASSLYLSTNEKLFF
-	15	TRBJ1-4	TRBV5-6	TRBD1	TGTGCCAGCAGCCCCTGGACAGGGGATAATGAAAAACTGTTTTTT	CASSPWTGDNEKLFF
-	12	TRBJ2-2	TRBV20-1	-	TGCAGTGCTAGTTCAGGCACCGGGGAGCTGTTTTTT	CSASSGTGELFF
-	20	TRBJ2-1	TRBV19	TRBD2	TGTGCCAGTAGTAAAACCCCGACTAGCGGGACCTTCGCTACCTACAATGAGCAGTTCTTC	CASSKTPTSGTFATYNEQFF
once	14	TRBJ1-1	TRBV11-3	TRBD1	TGTGCCAGCAGCTTCGGGCAGGGGGCCGCTGAAGCTTTCTTT	CASSFGQGAAEAFF
-	13	TRBJ2-7	TRBV5-8	TRBD1	TGTGCCAGCAGCCAATGGGACAGGGACGAGCAGTACTTC	CASSQWDRDEQYF
-	15	TRBJ1-5	TRBV27	-	TGTGCCAGCAGTTTATCGAGGGCAGACGATCAGCCCCAGCATTTT	CASSLSRADDQPQHF